These 29 T cell receptor beta chains came from one sample sequenced in a study of control samples from healthy donors and cancer patients. Generated by immunoSEQ multiplex PCR, the TCRdb table keeps only in-frame clones and is missing some. The data contain tens of thousands of clones, 90% to 95% of them seen just once; the ten biggest clones take up around a sixth. Sequencing was done on a sample of blood. These receptors all stem from a man aged 25-40 years in good health.

The chain couples TRBV7-9 to TRBJ2-5, with 10 positions matching TRBD1. The CDR3 length is 16 residues. Losses at the gene ends were 1 base for V and 1 base for J; bases not matched to a gene: 3. The germline gives CDR1 SEHNR, CDR2 FQNEAQ (reference sequence). CDR3 in amino acids: CASSLGDRGLQETQYF. In DNA form, the CDR3 reads TGTGCCAGCAGCTTAGGAGACAGGGGGCTCCAAGAGACCCAGTACTTC.

This clone was found once. The V and J genes are TRBV19 and TRBJ1-3; the match to TRBD1 covers 8 bases. CDR1 and CDR2 from the germline V gene are LNHDA and SQIVND (reference sequence). The CDR3 loop spans 18 amino acids. After removal of 2 bases from V and 0 bases from J, the junction contained 9 bases not matched to a gene. In DNA form, the CDR3 reads TGTGCCAGTAGTATAATTGGGACAGGCGCAGCCTCTGGAAACACCATATATTTT. Amino acid sequence: CASSIIGTGAASGNTIYF.

The gene calls are TRBV2 and TRBJ2-1; 9 nucleotides align to TRBD2. Trimming took 1 base from V and 8 from J; bases not matched to a gene: 15. CDR3 length: 18 residues. CDR1 and CDR2 from the germline V gene are SNHLY and FYNNEI. Here the CDR3 reads CASSEVPPGLAYGDEQFF. Here the CDR3 DNA reads TGTGCCAGCAGTGAAGTCCCCCCGGGACTAGCTTATGGAGATGAGCAGTTCTTC. The complete variable domain, with remaining parts taken from reference TRBV2 and TRBJ2-1, reads EPEVTQTPSHQVTQMGQEVILRCVPISNHLYFYWYRQILGQKVEFLVSFYNNEISEKSEIFDDQFSVERPDGSNFTLKIRSTKLEDSAMYFCASSEVPPGLAYGDEQFFGPGTRLTVL.

The rearrangement joins TRBV4-2 to TRBJ2-3; 15 bases fit TRBD2. Germline V gene lookup returns CDR1 LGHNA and CDR2 YNFKEQ. This CDR3 contains 19 residues. V lost 0 bases to trimming and J lost 0 bases; unmatched junction nucleotides: 4. Written as DNA, the CDR3 is TGTGCCAGCAGCCAAGAAAGGACTAGCGGGGGGGGAAGCACAGATACGCAGTATTTT. Amino acids: CASSQERTSGGGSTDTQYF.

This clone was observed a few times. The chain carries TRBV10-2 and TRBJ1-4, with TRBD1 identical over 7 bases. The CDR3 is 13 amino acids. Trimming cost V 4 bases and J 11 bases; bases outside gene matches: 7. Germline V gene lookup returns CDR1 WSHSY and CDR2 SAAADI. In DNA form, the CDR3 reads TGCGCCAGCAGTGCCCCGGGGACAGCCAAACTGTTTTTT. This translates into CASSAPGTAKLFF.

The V gene is TRBV7-3, the J gene TRBJ1-3; D is uncertain. This CDR3 spans 16 amino acids. Germline lookup yields CDR1 SGHTA and CDR2 FQGTGA. V dropped 3 bases and J dropped 0 bases, with 12 bases sitting between them. The CDR3 sequence: CASSFGHSGSGNTIYF. CDR3 nucleotides: TGTGCCAGCAGCTTTGGGCATAGTGGCTCTGGAAACACCATATATTTT. Variable domain in full (rest from reference TRBV7-3 and TRBJ1-3): GAGVSQTPSNKVTEKGKYVELRCDPISGHTALYWYRQSLGQGPEFLIYFQGTGAADDSGLPNDRFFAVRPEGSVSTLKIQRTERGDSAVYLCASSFGHSGSGNTIYFGEGSWLTVV.

V and J are TRBV5-1 and TRBJ2-5; 7 bases align to TRBD1. V lost 7 bases to trimming and J lost 2 bases; unmatched junction nucleotides: 5. The CDR3 spans 13 residues. The germline V gene has CDR1 SGHRS and CDR2 YFSETQ. CDR3 sequence: CASGTALQETQYF. CDR3 DNA sequence: TGCGCCAGCGGGACAGCGCTACAAGAGACCCAGTACTTC.

The sample holds one count of this clone. The chain has TRBV6-5 and TRBJ2-7, with D possibly matching TRBD2 (6 bases). The length of the CDR3 is 12 residues. The ends were cut back, 8 bases at V and 5 bases at J, with 13 bases in the middle. Germline V CDR1 and CDR2: MNHEY, SVGAGI. DNA of the CDR3: TGTGCCAGCTCCTATGGGGGGAACGAGCAGTACTTC. This codes for CASSYGGNEQYF.

The chain employs TRBV7-2 and TRBJ1-2; D gene ambiguous. The CDR3 has 15 amino acids. V gave up 7 bases and J gave up 0 bases, with 15 bases separating them. Germline CDR1 SGHTA, CDR2 FQGNSA. Here the CDR3 DNA reads TGTGCCAGCATCGAGAACAGATTCGCTAACTATGGCTACACCTTC. As protein: CASIENRFANYGYTF.

The rearrangement uses TRBV28 and TRBJ2-7, with a weak D call TRBD1 (6 bases). V was shortened by 2 bases and J by 2 bases, with 13 bases between the two germline ends. The V gene's germline CDR1 is MDHEN and CDR2 SYDVKM. CDR3 length: 15 amino acids. The DNA of the CDR3 is TGTGCCAGCAGTTTAGCAGGGGCCAGAGCCTACGAGCAGTACTTC. It encodes CASSLAGARAYEQYF. The full variable domain, with the rest looked up from reference TRBV28 and TRBJ2-7, is DVKVTQSSRYLVKRTGEKVFLECVQDMDHENMFWYRQDPGLGLRLIYFSYDVKMKEKGDIPEGYSVSREKKERFSLILESASTNQTSMYLCASSLAGARAYEQYFGPGTRLTVT.

V gene TRBV6-5 combines with J gene TRBJ2-5; 13 bases line up with TRBD2. Losses at the gene ends were 6 bases for V and 5 bases for J; bases not matched to a gene: 6. The V gene's germline CDR1 is MNHEY and CDR2 SVGAGI. The CDR3 has 15 amino acids. The CDR3 spells CASRRLAGGSETQYF. As DNA, the CDR3 is TGTGCCAGCAGGAGACTAGCGGGGGGTTCGGAGACCCAGTACTTC.

Here the CDR3 reads CASSSDRDQEEGTQYF. DNA of the CDR3: TGTGCCAGCAGCAGCGATCGGGACCAGGAAGAGGGGACGCAGTATTTT. J is TRBJ2-3 and V is TRBV7-3, with D possibly called TRBD1 or TRBD2 (5 bases each). CDR1 and CDR2 from the germline V gene are SGHTA and FQGTGA. The length of the CDR3 is 16 residues. Trimming removed 5 bases at V and 9 bases at J, with 24 bases between.

The chain couples TRBV2 to TRBJ2-4, with D unclear. Germline CDR1 reads SNHLY; CDR2 reads FYNNEI. The CDR3 consists of 13 residues. V was trimmed by 1 base and J by 10 bases, leaving 11 bases between them. The CDR3 here is CASSEGLVGIQYF. CDR3 coding DNA: TGTGCCAGCAGTGAAGGATTAGTTGGAATTCAGTACTTC.

The chain is built from TRBV15 and TRBJ2-7, with D possibly matching TRBD2 (6 bases). Per germline, CDR1 LNHNV and CDR2 YYDKDF (reference sequence). The V gene lost 5 bases and the J gene lost 0 bases, with 14 bases spanning the gap. The CDR3 is 15 residues long. The CDR3 region is CATSPNRGSSYEQYF. CDR3 sequence (DNA): TGTGCCACCAGCCCAAACCGGGGGAGCTCCTACGAGCAGTACTTC.

This clone was observed at least ten times. V and J are TRBV15 and TRBJ2-7, with D perhaps TRBD2 (5 bases). CDR1 is LNHNV and CDR2 is YYDKDF in the germline V gene (reference sequence). The CDR3 has 16 amino acids. V lost 5 bases, J lost 7 bases, and 24 bases lay in between. Here the CDR3 DNA reads TGTGCCACCAGCCCCCACCGGGGTCACCCCCTCTCGGAGCAGTACTTC. This sequence encodes CATSPHRGHPLSEQYF.

CDR3 residues: CASSLTSGVSDTQYF. CDR3 in DNA: TGCGCCAGCAGCCTGACTAGCGGGGTATCAGATACGCAGTATTTT. The gene calls are TRBV5-1 and TRBJ2-3; 11 bases match TRBD2. The CDR3 totals 15 residues. The ends lost 4 bases at V and 4 bases at J; junction bases unmatched: 5. Germline CDR1 SGHRS, CDR2 YFSETQ.

The V gene is TRBV29-1, the J gene TRBJ2-1, with TRBD2 identical over 10 bases. Unmatched junction bases numbered 23, after V lost 3 bases and J lost 0 bases. This CDR3 comprises 22 residues. Looked up from germline, CDR1 is SQVTM and CDR2 is ANQGSEA. This CDR3 is CSVDFRRRTSGPPSGSYNEQFF. The CDR3 DNA is TGCAGCGTTGATTTCAGGAGAAGGACTAGCGGACCCCCAAGCGGCTCCTACAATGAGCAGTTCTTC.

The chain recombines TRBV7-9 with TRBJ1-3; tentatively, D is TRBD1 (5 bases). V lost 5 bases and J 2 bases, leaving 13 bases between the germline ends. The CDR3 totals 15 residues. Looked up from germline, CDR1 is SEHNR and CDR2 is FQNEAQ (reference sequence). The CDR3 DNA reads TGTGCCAGCAGCCAAACGTCAGGGCCTGGAAACACCATATATTTT. This encodes CASSQTSGPGNTIYF.

V gene TRBV24-1 combines with J gene TRBJ2-2; D call uncertain. Trimming pared 5 bases from V and 4 bases from J, leaving 4 bases between. Germline CDR1 reads KGHDR; CDR2 reads SFDVKD. The length of the CDR3 is 12 residues. Here the CDR3 DNA reads TGTGCCACCAGTGCCTTCACCGGGGAGCTGTTTTTT. Protein product: CATSAFTGELFF.

This sequence joins TRBV5-1 and TRBJ2-7, with D unclear. V lost 2 bases and J 5 bases, leaving 8 bases between the germline ends. Germline V gene data show CDR1 as SGHRS and CDR2 as YFSETQ. This CDR3 region has 12 residues. CDR3 sequence reads: CASSLFGDEQYF. The CDR3, as DNA: TGCGCCAGCAGCTTATTCGGAGACGAGCAGTACTTC.

V usage is TRBV5-1 and J usage is TRBJ1-2, with unresolved D. With 1 base removed from V and 0 bases from J, the gap between germline ends came to 10 bases. This CDR3 is built from 15 residues. Per germline, CDR1 SGHRS and CDR2 YFSETQ. The CDR3 nucleotides read TGCGCCAGCAGCTTGCGGGCCGAAGCTAACTATGGCTACACCTTC. Residues: CASSLRAEANYGYTF.

The chain is built from TRBV7-2 and TRBJ1-5; D gene uncertain. CDR1 is SGHTA and CDR2 is FQGNSA in the germline V gene. The germline V and J ends were trimmed by 4 bases and 4 bases, with 5 bases remaining between them. This CDR3 has 12 residues. CDR3 in amino acids: CASSYLNQPQHF. The DNA of the CDR3 is TGTGCCAGCAGCTATCTAAATCAGCCCCAGCATTTT.

The sample holds one count of this clone. The chain joins TRBV7-8 to TRBJ2-7; D is unresolved. Trimming took 5 bases from V and 3 from J, leaving 14 bases between them. Germline lookup yields CDR1 SGHVS and CDR2 FQNEAQ. CDR3 size: 14 residues. The CDR3 here is CASSRDFGYYEQYF. The CDR3 nucleotides read TGTGCCAGCAGCCGAGACTTTGGTTACTACGAGCAGTACTTC. Supplemented by reference TRBV7-8 and TRBJ2-7, the full variable domain reads GAGVSQSPRYKVAKRGQDVALRCDPISGHVSLFWYQQALGQGPEFLTYFQNEAQLDKSGLPSDRFFAERPEGSVSTLKIQRTQQEDSAVYLCASSRDFGYYEQYFGPGTRLTVT.

The chain links TRBV25-1 to TRBJ1-2; possibly TRBD1 for D (5 bases). Between the trimmed V and J ends, which lost 3 bases and 5 bases, there was a span of 10 bases. Germline V CDR1 and CDR2: MGHDK, SYGVNS. The CDR3 contains 13 residues. The CDR3: CASSEAGYYGYTF. In nucleotides, the CDR3 is TGTGCCAGCAGTGAGGCAGGGTATTATGGCTACACCTTC.

This clone occurred once. V gene TRBV29-1 combines with J gene TRBJ1-1, with 9 bases identical to TRBD1. The V gene end was trimmed by 4 bases and the J gene end by 0 bases; junction bases not matched to a gene: 6. CDR3 length equals 15 residues. CDR1 SQVTM and CDR2 ANQGSEA come from the germline V gene. CDR3 sequence (DNA): TGCAGCGTTGTGGAAGGACAGGGGATGAACACTGAAGCTTTCTTT. It yields the protein CSVVEGQGMNTEAFF.

This clone was seen just once. This chain links TRBV13 with TRBJ1-1, with 9 bases identical to TRBD1. The CDR3 length is 16 residues. Germline trimming cut 5 bases from V and 4 bases from J; bases unmatched to any gene: 11. Germline V lookup: CDR1 PRHDT, CDR2 FYEKMQ (reference sequence). CDR3 amino acids: CASSEGTGRPSTEAFF. CDR3 bases: TGTGCCAGCAGCGAAGGGACAGGGCGTCCAAGCACTGAAGCTTTCTTT. Full variable domain (remainder filled in from reference TRBV13 and TRBJ1-1): AAGVIQSPRHLIKEKRETATLKCYPIPRHDTVYWYQQGPGQDPQFLISFYEKMQSDKGSIPDRFSAQQFSDYHSELNMSSLELGDSALYFCASSEGTGRPSTEAFFGQGTRLTVV.

V and J are TRBV5-1 and TRBJ1-1; no clear D. CDR1 SGHRS and CDR2 YFSETQ come from the germline V gene. CDR3 length equals 13 residues. V was cut by 2 bases and J by 7 bases, with 12 bases left in between. CDR3 loop: CASSFRESREAFF. The CDR3 nucleotides are TGCGCCAGCAGCTTCCGGGAGAGCCGTGAAGCTTTCTTT. The variable domain in full, completed from reference TRBV5-1 and TRBJ1-1, reads KAGVTQTPRYLIKTRGQQVTLSCSPISGHRSVSWYQQTPGQGLQFLFEYFSETQRNKGNFPGRFSGRQFSNSRSEMNVSTLELGDSALYLCASSFRESREAFFGQGTRLTVV.

CDR3 sequence: CASKRSGRSYNEQFF. In DNA form, the CDR3 reads TGTGCCAGTAAAAGAAGCGGGAGATCCTACAATGAGCAGTTCTTC. The rearrangement uses TRBV19 and TRBJ2-1, with TRBD2 matching 8 bases. The V and J ends lost 7 bases and 1 base, in that order; junction bases with no gene match: 6. The CDR3 sequence is 15 residues long. CDR1 and CDR2 from the germline V gene are LNHDA and SQIVND (reference sequence).

The chain combines TRBV19 with TRBJ2-7; D possibly corresponds to TRBD2 (6 bases). Germline loops: CDR1 LNHDA, CDR2 SQIVND (reference sequence). The CDR3 is 17 residues long. V was clipped by 3 bases and J by 4 bases, with 22 bases between them. The CDR3 loop reads CASSIQLGRTLYYEQYF. In DNA, the CDR3 is TGTGCCAGTAGTATCCAGTTGGGGAGGACCCTATATTACGAGCAGTACTTC.